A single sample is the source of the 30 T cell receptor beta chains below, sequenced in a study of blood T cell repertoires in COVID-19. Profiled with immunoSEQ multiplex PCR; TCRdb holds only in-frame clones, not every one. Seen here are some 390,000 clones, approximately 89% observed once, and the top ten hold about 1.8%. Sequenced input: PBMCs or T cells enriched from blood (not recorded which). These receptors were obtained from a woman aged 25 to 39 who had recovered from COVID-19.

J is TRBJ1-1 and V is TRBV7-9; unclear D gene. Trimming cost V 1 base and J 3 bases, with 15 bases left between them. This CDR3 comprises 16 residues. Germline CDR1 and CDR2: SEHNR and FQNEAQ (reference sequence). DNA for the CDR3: TGTGCCAGCAGCTTAGGGACCGGGGTCAGCGACACTGAAGCTTTCTTT. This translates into CASSLGTGVSDTEAFF.

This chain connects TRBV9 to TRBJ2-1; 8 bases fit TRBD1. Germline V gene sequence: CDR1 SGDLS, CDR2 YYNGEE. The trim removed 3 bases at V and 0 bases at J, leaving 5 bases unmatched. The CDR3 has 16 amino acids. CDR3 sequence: CASSALGQDSYNEQFF. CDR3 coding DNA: TGTGCCAGCAGCGCCTTGGGACAGGACTCCTACAATGAGCAGTTCTTC.

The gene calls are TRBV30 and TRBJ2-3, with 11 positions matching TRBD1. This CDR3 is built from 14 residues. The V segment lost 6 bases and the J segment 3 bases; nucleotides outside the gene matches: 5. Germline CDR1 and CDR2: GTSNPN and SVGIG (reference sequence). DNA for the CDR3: TGTGCCTGCCGGACAGGGGGCGCGACAGATACGCAGTATTTT. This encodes CACRTGGATDTQYF.

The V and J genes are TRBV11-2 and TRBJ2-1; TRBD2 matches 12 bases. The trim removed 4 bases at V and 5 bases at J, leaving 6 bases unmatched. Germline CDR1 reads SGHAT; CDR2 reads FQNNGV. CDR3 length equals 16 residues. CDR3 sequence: CASSSWTSGIDNEQFF. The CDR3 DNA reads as TGTGCCAGCAGCTCCTGGACTAGCGGGATAGACAATGAGCAGTTCTTC.

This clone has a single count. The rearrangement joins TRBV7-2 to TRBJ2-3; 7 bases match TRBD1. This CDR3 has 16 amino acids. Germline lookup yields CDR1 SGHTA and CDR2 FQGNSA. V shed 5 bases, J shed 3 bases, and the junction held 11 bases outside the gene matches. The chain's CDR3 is CASSQTGLFPTDTQYF. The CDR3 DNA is TGTGCCAGCAGCCAGACAGGGTTGTTCCCGACAGATACGCAGTATTTT. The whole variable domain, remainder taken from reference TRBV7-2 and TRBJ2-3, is GAGVSQSPSNKVTEKGKDVELRCDPISGHTALYWYRQSLGQGLEFLIYFQGNSAPDKSGLPSDRFSAERTGGSVSTLTIQRTQQEDSAVYLCASSQTGLFPTDTQYFGPGTRLTVL.

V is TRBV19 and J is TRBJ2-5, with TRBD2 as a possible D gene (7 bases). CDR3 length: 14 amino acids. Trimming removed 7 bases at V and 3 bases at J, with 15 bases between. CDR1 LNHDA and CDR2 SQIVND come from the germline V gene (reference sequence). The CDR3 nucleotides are TGTGCCAGTAAATGGCGCGGGGGCGAAGAGACCCAGTACTTC. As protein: CASKWRGGEETQYF.

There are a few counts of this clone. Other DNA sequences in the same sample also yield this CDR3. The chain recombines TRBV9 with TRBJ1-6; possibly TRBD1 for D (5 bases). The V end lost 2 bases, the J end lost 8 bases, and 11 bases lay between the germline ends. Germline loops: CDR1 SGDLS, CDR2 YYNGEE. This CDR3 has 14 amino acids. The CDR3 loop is CASSVAGLDSPLHF. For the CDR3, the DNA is TGTGCCAGCAGCGTGGCAGGGTTGGATTCACCCCTCCACTTT. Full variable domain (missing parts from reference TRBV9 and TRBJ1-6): DSGVTQTPKHLITATGQRVTLRCSPRSGDLSVYWYQQSLDQGLQFLIQYYNGEERAKGNILERFSAQQFPDLHSELNLSSLELGDSALYFCASSVAGLDSPLHFGNGTRLTVT.

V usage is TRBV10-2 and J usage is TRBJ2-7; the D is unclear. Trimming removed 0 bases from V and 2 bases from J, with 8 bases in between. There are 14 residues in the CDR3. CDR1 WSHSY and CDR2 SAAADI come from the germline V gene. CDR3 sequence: CASSESLTPYEQYF. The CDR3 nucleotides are TGCGCCAGCAGTGAGTCCCTGACTCCCTACGAGCAGTACTTC.

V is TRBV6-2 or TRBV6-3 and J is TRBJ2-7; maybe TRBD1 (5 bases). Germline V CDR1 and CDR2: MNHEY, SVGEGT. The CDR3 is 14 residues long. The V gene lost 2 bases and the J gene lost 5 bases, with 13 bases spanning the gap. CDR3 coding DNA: TGTGCCAGCAGTTACCACAGGCAGATCAACGAGCAGTACTTC. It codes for CASSYHRQINEQYF.

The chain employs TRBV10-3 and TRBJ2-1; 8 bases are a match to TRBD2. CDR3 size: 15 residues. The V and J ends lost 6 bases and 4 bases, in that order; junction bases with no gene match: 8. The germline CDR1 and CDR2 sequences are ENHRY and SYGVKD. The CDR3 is CAIRPLAGSYNEQFF. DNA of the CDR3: TGTGCCATCAGGCCCCTAGCGGGTAGTTACAATGAGCAGTTCTTC.

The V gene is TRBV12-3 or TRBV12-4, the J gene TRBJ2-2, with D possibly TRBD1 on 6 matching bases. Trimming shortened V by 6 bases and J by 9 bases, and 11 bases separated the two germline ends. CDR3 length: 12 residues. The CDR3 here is CASSQGRWELFF. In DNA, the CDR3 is TGTGCCAGCAGCCAGGGGCGGTGGGAGCTGTTTTTT.

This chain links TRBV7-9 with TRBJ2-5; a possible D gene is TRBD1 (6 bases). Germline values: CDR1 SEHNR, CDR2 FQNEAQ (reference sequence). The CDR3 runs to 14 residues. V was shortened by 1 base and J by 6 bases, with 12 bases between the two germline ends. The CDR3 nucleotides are TGTGCCAGCAGCTTAGACCCAGGGGAGAAGACCCAGTACTTC. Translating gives CASSLDPGEKTQYF.

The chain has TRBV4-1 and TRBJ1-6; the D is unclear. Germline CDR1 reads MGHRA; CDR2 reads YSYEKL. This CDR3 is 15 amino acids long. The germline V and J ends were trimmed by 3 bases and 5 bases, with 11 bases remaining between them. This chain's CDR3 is CASSHGAQNNSPLHF. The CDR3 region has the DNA TGCGCCAGCAGCCACGGCGCACAGAATAATTCACCCCTCCACTTT.

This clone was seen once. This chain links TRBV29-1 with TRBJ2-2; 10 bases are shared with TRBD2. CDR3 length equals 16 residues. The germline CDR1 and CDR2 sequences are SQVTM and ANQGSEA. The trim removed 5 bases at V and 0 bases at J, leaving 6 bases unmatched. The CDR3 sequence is CSVSGLAETNTGELFF. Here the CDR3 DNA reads TGCAGCGTTTCCGGACTAGCGGAGACGAACACCGGGGAGCTGTTTTTT.

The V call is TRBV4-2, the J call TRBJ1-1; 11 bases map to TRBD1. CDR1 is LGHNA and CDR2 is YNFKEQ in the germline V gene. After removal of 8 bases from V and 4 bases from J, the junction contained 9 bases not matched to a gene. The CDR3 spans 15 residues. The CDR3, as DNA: TGTGCCAGCGCCCGCACCGGGACAGGGGGCACTGAAGCTTTCTTT. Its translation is CASARTGTGGTEAFF.

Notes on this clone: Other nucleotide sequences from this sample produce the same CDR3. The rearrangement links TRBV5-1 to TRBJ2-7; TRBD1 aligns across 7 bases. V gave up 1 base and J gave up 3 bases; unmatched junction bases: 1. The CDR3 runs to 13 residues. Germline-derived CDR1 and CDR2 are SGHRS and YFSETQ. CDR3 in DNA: TGCGCCAGCAGCTTGAGACAGGGCTACGAGCAGTACTTC. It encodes CASSLRQGYEQYF.

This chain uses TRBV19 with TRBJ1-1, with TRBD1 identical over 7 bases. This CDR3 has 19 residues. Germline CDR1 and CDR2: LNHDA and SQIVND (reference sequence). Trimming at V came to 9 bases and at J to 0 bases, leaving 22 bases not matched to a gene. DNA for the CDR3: TGTGCCAGCACCCAATTGTTCGGGACAGTTGGTATTATGAACACTGAAGCTTTCTTT. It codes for CASTQLFGTVGIMNTEAFF.

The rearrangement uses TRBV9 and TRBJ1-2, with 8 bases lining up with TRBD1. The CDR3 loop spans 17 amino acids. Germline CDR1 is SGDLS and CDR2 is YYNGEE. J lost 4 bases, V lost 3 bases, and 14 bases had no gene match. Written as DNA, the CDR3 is TGTGCCAGCAGCGCCAGACAGGGGAACCACCCGCTCTATGGCTACACCTTC. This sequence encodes CASSARQGNHPLYGYTF.

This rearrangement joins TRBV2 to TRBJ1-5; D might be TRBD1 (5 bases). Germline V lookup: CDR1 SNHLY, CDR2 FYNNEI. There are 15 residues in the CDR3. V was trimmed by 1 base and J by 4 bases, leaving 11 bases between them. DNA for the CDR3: TGTGCCAGCAGTGAAGGGGGACTTAGGAATCAGCCCCAGCATTTT. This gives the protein CASSEGGLRNQPQHF.

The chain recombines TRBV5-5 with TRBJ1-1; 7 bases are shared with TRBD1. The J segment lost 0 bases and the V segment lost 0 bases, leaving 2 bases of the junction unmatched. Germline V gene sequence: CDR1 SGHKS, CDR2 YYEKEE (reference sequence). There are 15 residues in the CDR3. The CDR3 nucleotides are TGTGCCAGCAGCTTGGGGGACAGATTGAACACTGAAGCTTTCTTT. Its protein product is CASSLGDRLNTEAFF. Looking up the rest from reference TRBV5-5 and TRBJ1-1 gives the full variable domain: DAGVTQSPTHLIKTRGQQVTLRCSPISGHKSVSWYQQVLGQGPQFIFQYYEKEERGRGNFPDRFSARQFPNYSSELNVNALLLGDSALYLCASSLGDRLNTEAFFGQGTRLTVV.

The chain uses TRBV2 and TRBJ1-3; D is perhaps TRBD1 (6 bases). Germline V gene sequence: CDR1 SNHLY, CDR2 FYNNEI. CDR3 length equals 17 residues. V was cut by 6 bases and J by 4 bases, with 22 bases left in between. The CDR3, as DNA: TGTGCCAGCAGGGGCTGGGGGCAAGGGGCTCCGGGAAACACCATATATTTT. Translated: CASRGWGQGAPGNTIYF.

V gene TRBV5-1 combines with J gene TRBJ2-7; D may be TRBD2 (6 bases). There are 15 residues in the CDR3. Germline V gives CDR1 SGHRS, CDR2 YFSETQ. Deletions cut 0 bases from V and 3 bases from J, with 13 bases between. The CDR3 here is CASSLAWREGYEQYF. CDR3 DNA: TGCGCCAGCAGCTTGGCATGGCGGGAAGGCTACGAGCAGTACTTC.

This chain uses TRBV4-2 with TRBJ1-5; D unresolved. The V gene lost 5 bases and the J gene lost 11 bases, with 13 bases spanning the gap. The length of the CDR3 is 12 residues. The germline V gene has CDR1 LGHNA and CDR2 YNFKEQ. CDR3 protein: CASSIGGRAQHF. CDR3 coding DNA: TGTGCCAGCAGCATTGGAGGCCGGGCCCAGCATTTT.

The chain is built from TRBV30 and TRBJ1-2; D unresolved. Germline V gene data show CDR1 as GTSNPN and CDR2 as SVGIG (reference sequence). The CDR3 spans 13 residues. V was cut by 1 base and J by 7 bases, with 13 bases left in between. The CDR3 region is CAWSAPGSAGYTF. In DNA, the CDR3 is TGTGCCTGGAGTGCGCCGGGTTCGGCTGGCTACACCTTC.

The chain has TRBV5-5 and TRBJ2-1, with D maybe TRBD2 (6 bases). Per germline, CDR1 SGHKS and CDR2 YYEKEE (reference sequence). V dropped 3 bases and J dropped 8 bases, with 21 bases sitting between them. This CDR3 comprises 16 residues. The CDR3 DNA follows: TGTGCCAGCAGCTGGAGGGTAATGGGTAGTACGGATGAGCAGTTCTTC. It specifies CASSWRVMGSTDEQFF.

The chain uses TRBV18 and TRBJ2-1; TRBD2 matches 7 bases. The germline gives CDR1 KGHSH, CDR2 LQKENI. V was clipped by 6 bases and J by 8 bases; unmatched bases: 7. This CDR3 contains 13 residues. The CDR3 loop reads CASSEGGRDEQFF. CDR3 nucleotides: TGTGCCAGCTCCGAGGGAGGGCGTGATGAGCAGTTCTTC.

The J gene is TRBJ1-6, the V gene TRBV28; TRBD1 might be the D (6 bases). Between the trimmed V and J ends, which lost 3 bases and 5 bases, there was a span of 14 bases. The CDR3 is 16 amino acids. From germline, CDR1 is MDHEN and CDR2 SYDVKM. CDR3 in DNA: TGTGCCAGCAGTTTTCCCCCAGGGGACCATAATTCACCCCTCCACTTT. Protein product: CASSFPPGDHNSPLHF.

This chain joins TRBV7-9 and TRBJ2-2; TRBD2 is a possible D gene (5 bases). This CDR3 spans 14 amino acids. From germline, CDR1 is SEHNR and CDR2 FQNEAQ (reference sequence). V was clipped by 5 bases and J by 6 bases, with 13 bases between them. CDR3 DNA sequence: TGTGCCAGCAGCACGACTACTTGGCCCGGGGAGCTGTTTTTT. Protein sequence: CASSTTTWPGELFF.

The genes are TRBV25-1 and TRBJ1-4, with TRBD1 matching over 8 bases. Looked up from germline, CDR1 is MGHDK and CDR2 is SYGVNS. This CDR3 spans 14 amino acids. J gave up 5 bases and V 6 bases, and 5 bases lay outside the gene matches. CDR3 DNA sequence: TGTGCCAGCAGGCTGACAGGGGAGAATGAAAAACTGTTTTTT. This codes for CASRLTGENEKLFF.

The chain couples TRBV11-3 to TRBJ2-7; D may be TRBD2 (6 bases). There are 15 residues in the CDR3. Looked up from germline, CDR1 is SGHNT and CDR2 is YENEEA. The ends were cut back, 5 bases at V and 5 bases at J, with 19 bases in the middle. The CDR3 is CASSTTSVSLHEQYF. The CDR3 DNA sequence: TGTGCCAGCAGCACGACTAGTGTTTCACTCCACGAGCAGTACTTC.